This T cell receptor (beta chain) comes out of a study of neurological immune-mediated disorders. V gave up 0 bases and J gave up 4 bases; unmatched junction bases: 12. Germline assignment: CDR1 ENHRY and CDR2 SYGVKD. This CDR3 spans 19 amino acids. The study built unsorted libraries from 2 million PBMCs kept at -80 C. This clonotype was seen at least ten times. MiXCR, applied by TCRdb to the 5' RACE reads, yields one record per CDR3 protein. The sample has tens of thousands of distinct CDR3 sequences, roughly 4.5% seen once; the top ten hold less than 8%. The chain combines TRBV10-3 with TRBJ2-1, with TRBD2 matching over 10 bases. Sequencing was carried out using PBMCs. The receptor was isolated from a man between 25 and 39 years old with multiple sclerosis. The CDR3 spells CAISESERGGQTIYNEQFF. Here the CDR3 DNA reads TGTGCCATCAGTGAGTCGGAGCGGGGGGGTCAGACCATATACAATGAGCAGTTCTTC.